The present T cell receptor beta chain was sequenced within a study of cytomegalovirus exposure and HLA in healthy donors. 60 Vbeta and 13 Jbeta primers were used in PCR. Measured with immunoSEQ multiplex PCR; TCRdb has only the in-frame clones, and not every one. Here the sample spans 90,000 to 100,000 clones, approximately 76% being singletons. Study observations and caveats: Later analysis placed DRB1 highest and HLA-C lowest in TCR association rates, which differed by HLA locus. TCR sequences were mostly rare, though some public TCRs occurred in many donors.

Germline V CDR1 and CDR2: MDHEN, SYDVKM. V dropped 4 bases and J dropped 2 bases, with 9 bases sitting between them. The CDR3 spans 15 residues. To note about this clone: The antigen remains unidentified.

Sequenced input: PBMCs. This sequence joins TRBV28 and TRBJ2-6, with TRBD1 as a possible D gene (5 bases). The receptor comes from a woman aged 55 to 70 in good health and CMV-seropositive. As DNA, the CDR3 is TGTGCCAGCAGTTCCCCCAGGGCTGGGGCCAACGTCCTGACTTTC. Residues: CASSSPRAGANVLTF.